This TCR beta chain was recovered during a study of cytomegalovirus exposure and HLA in healthy donors. Use of 60 Vbeta and 13 Jbeta primers characterized the PCR. The data were produced by immunoSEQ multiplex PCR, yet TCRdb's version contains in-frame clones alone and is incomplete. The sample has about 160,000 clones; around 77% are singletons. These donors counted as nominally healthy when sampled, but unrecorded immune exposures were likely. Points from the study as a whole: A missense DCLRE1C variant was associated with V- and J-gene trimming of TCR beta chains in a later analysis, and an independent cohort replicated the association. The later analysis indicated that the majority of CMV-associated TCR beta chains appeared HLA-restricted. Three CMV-associated chains were confirmed in vitro to be specific for CMV antigens.

The V and J ends lost 10 bases and 9 bases respectively, with 16 bases between them. Germline V gives CDR1 LNHDA, CDR2 SQIVND (reference sequence). This CDR3 region has 12 residues. With respect to this clone: Its target is unknown.

The chain recombines TRBV19 with TRBJ2-1; TRBD2 is a possible D gene (6 bases). The sequence derives from a woman aged 30 to 39 in good health and CMV-seronegative. The specimen sequenced was PBMCs. As DNA, the CDR3 is TGTGCCACAAGGACCGGGGGACGTGAGCAGTTCTTC. Translated: CATRTGGREQFF.